This TCR beta chain was recovered during a study of blood T cell repertoires in COVID-19. Study-level background: Both acute and convalescent COVID-19 samples were obtained from the United States, Italy and Spain. Sources were T cells, B-cell-depleted T cells, or PBMCs; the material itself was cDNA or gDNA.

Germline CDR1 and CDR2: SGHRS and YFSETQ. J was trimmed by 6 bases and V by 4 bases; bases with no gene match: 4. The CDR3 length is 14 residues. Per the study methods: Scientists estimated how many nucleated cells there were by amplifying reference gene primers. Here immunoSEQ multiplex PCR was the method, and the copy in TCRdb shows in-frame clones only, minus some. V and J calls and clone size are copied from that table; D and trimming were computed from the DNA. In the table there are 220,000 or so clones, 84% of which are singletons. The chain couples TRBV5-1 to TRBJ2-2, with 9 bases aligning to TRBD1. Material for sequencing was peripheral blood. This receptor was taken from a woman in her sixties with acute or convalescent COVID-19. The CDR3 loop reads CASSGWTGAGELFF. Written as DNA, the CDR3 is TGCGCCAGCAGCGGATGGACAGGGGCCGGGGAGCTGTTTTTT.